The T cell receptor beta chain under discussion was sequenced for a study of blood T cell repertoires in COVID-19. This CDR3 has 14 residues. CDR1 is LGHNA, CDR2 YNFKEQ, per germline. With V trimmed by 8 bases and J by 5 bases, 8 bases remained unmatched. Profiled with immunoSEQ multiplex PCR; TCRdb holds only in-frame clones, not every one. The sample holds about 97,000 clones, around 84% seen once. The material sequenced was peripheral blood. This clonotype originated in a human donor in a cohort sampled during active COVID-19. The V call is TRBV4-2, the J call TRBJ2-1; 8 bases line up with TRBD2. CDR3 sequence: CASGRLAKDNEQFF. The CDR3, as DNA: TGTGCCAGCGGAAGACTAGCGAAAGACAATGAGCAGTTCTTC.